This TCR beta chain emerged from a study of T cells in Graves' hyperthyroidism and ophthalmopathy. Trimming left V 8 bases short and J 2 bases short, with 9 bases between. Germline lookup yields CDR1 SQVTM and CDR2 ANQGSEA. The CDR3 contains 11 residues. Whole-study findings and limits: Most clonotypes expanded in thyroid above 0.001 were likewise present in blood.

For this clonotype: Antigen specificity is unknown.

Amplification of TCR beta CDR3 regions used RNA as the template. A first-round RT-PCR of the TCR CDR3 used the HTBI primer set. Each CDR3 protein gets one entry after TCRdb re-called the multiplex PCR reads with MiXCR. The table includes around 700,000 distinct CDR3 sequences, under 45% detected once. The patients, who ranged from 18 to 65 in age, presented with newly diagnosed hyperthyroidism lasting under 2 months. Researchers barred patients who had uncontrolled infection, other autoimmune disease, pregnancy or lactation. The chain joins TRBV29-1 to TRBJ2-5; D gene ambiguous. The specimen was blood. The source is a woman aged 40 to 49 with Graves' hyperthyroidism. The CDR3 region is CSSDLQETQYF. CDR3 coding DNA: TGCAGCTCAGATCTGCAAGAGACCCAGTACTTC.